This TCR beta chain comes out of a study of cytotoxic CD8 clonotypes in ibrutinib-treated CLL. The overall study: Across the patients, about a dozen were relapsed/refractory, more than 14 treatment-naive and approximately 17 IGHV unmutated. General observations from the study: Clonality climbed at ibrutinib response, then dropped toward baseline at progression.

The CDR3 consists of 12 residues. Looked up from germline, CDR1 is MNHEY and CDR2 is SMNVEV (reference sequence). Trimming cost V 4 bases and J 1 base, with 3 bases left between them. Extraction of 1.5 to 2.5 micrograms of genomic DNA from cryopreserved PBMCs supplied material for TCR beta libraries. TCRdb keeps only in-frame clones here, not all; method: immunoSEQ multiplex PCR. This table has roughly 70,000 clones, more than 75% appearing once. Of note for this clone: The target antigen is unknown.

The chain links TRBV27 to TRBJ2-3; D remains ambiguous. This sequence was found in a human donor with chronic lymphocytic leukemia. The material was PBMCs, obtained at disease progression, from a patient treated with ibrutinib. CDR3 residues: CASSWGTDTQYF. The DNA of the CDR3 is TGTGCCAGCAGTTGGGGCACAGATACGCAGTATTTT.